The rows below give T cell receptor beta chains drawn from one sample of a study of siplizumab effects on memory and regulatory T cells. This table comes from immunoSEQ multiplex PCR, and its TCRdb copy is limited to in-frame clones, with some not included. Of some 88,000 clones in the sample, around 90% were seen once. Sequencing was carried out using CD4+ T cells sorted from blood. Receptor source: a human donor in good health. Each CDR3 is given with its conserved first and last residue. Each record gives: V gene, clone size, D gene, J gene, CDR3 DNA, CDR3 protein. D genes are given only for firm matches. Size values are once, few and many counts, or a class for expanded clones, and some rows have none.

V: TRBV19; size: NA; D: NA; J: TRBJ1-1; DNA: TGTGCCAGTAGTATATCCCAAATGAACACTGAAGCTTTCTTT; CDR3: CASSISQMNTEAFF
V: TRBV27; size: NA; D: NA; J: TRBJ1-1; DNA: TGTGCCAGCAGTTTGACGGGCCCCCGAGGCACTGAAGCTTTCTTT; CDR3: CASSLTGPRGTEAFF
V: TRBV15; size: NA; D: NA; J: TRBJ1-1; DNA: TGTGCCACCAGCAGAGGGGGCAACTTGGAGTTAGCTTTCTTT; CDR3: CATSRGGNLELAFF
V: TRBV18; size: NA; D: NA; J: TRBJ2-7; DNA: TGTGCCAGCTCACACGACCTCTACGAGCAGTACTTC; CDR3: CASSHDLYEQYF
V: TRBV27; size: few; D: NA; J: TRBJ1-5; DNA: TGTGCCAGCAGTTTTAAGCCCCAGCATTTT; CDR3: CASSFKPQHF
V: TRBV7-2; size: NA; D: TRBD2; J: TRBJ2-3; DNA: TGTGCCAGCAGCCTTCGCCGGGAGGTTACAGATACGCAGTATTTT; CDR3: CASSLRREVTDTQYF
V: TRBV7-2; size: NA; D: TRBD2; J: TRBJ2-3; DNA: TGTGCCAGCAGCTTAGCGGGGGGAGGGCCGATAGATACGCAGTATTTT; CDR3: CASSLAGGGPIDTQYF
V: TRBV14; size: NA; D: TRBD1; J: TRBJ2-7; DNA: TGTGCCAGCAGCCCGACAGGGACGGGGCAGTACTTC; CDR3: CASSPTGTGQYF
V: TRBV7-3; size: NA; D: NA; J: TRBJ2-1; DNA: TGTGCCAGCAGCCCGGGACTGCGATACAATGAGCAGTTCTTC; CDR3: CASSPGLRYNEQFF
V: TRBV5-1; size: NA; D: TRBD2; J: TRBJ2-2; DNA: TGCGCCAGCAGCCCCCTGTCTAGCGGGATAGCAGAGCTGTTTTTT; CDR3: CASSPLSSGIAELFF
V: TRBV7-9; size: NA; D: NA; J: TRBJ1-4; DNA: TGTGCCAGCAGCTTAGCGCTCCGGGGGGAAGAAAAACTGTTTTTT; CDR3: CASSLALRGEEKLFF
V: TRBV5-1; size: NA; D: NA; J: TRBJ2-7; DNA: TGCGCCAGCAGCCCCGGACTTGCCTACGAGCAGTACTTC; CDR3: CASSPGLAYEQYF
V: TRBV27; size: NA; D: NA; J: TRBJ1-2; DNA: TGTGCCAGCAGTCCGCTCGGCCAGGGTGTCTACGGCTACACCTTC; CDR3: CASSPLGQGVYGYTF
V: TRBV18; size: NA; D: NA; J: TRBJ2-7; DNA: TGTGCCAGCTCACCACCGGCTAGCAGCTACGAGCAGTACTTC; CDR3: CASSPPASSYEQYF
V: TRBV4-1; size: few; D: TRBD2; J: TRBJ2-3; DNA: TGCGCCAGCAGCCAGATTTTAGGACTAGGCACAGATACGCAGTATTTT; CDR3: CASSQILGLGTDTQYF
V: TRBV10-3; size: once; D: TRBD1; J: TRBJ2-5; DNA: TGTGCCATCAGTGAGTCAAAGATGGGACAGGGGAAAGAGACCCAGTACTTC; CDR3: CAISESKMGQGKETQYF
V: TRBV6-5; size: NA; D: TRBD1; J: TRBJ2-1; DNA: TGTGCCAGCAGCCCCGGGACAGAATACTACAATGAGCAGTTCTTC; CDR3: CASSPGTEYYNEQFF
V: TRBV30; size: NA; D: TRBD2; J: TRBJ2-7; DNA: TGTGCCTGGACTAGCGGGAGAGGGGCCTACGAGCAGTACTTC; CDR3: CAWTSGRGAYEQYF
V: TRBV27; size: NA; D: NA; J: TRBJ2-1; DNA: TGTGCCAGCAGCAAACAGCCCCATCGAGTAAATGAGCAGTTCTTC; CDR3: CASSKQPHRVNEQFF
V: TRBV5-1; size: NA; D: TRBD2; J: TRBJ2-3; DNA: TGCGCCAGCAGCGCCGGGACTAGCGGGACTAGCACAGATACGCAGTATTTT; CDR3: CASSAGTSGTSTDTQYF
V: TRBV7-2; size: NA; D: NA; J: TRBJ2-3; DNA: TGTGCCAGCAGCCCGATAGTTGATACGCAGTATTTT; CDR3: CASSPIVDTQYF
V: TRBV19; size: NA; D: TRBD2; J: TRBJ2-3; DNA: TGTGCCAGGGGAGGGGCGGGAATGGGCACAGATACGCAGTATTTT; CDR3: CARGGAGMGTDTQYF
V: TRBV30; size: NA; D: NA; J: TRBJ1-3; DNA: TGTGCCTGGAGCCGTACGAACAGGGCAATCGTCGACACCATATATTTT; CDR3: CAWSRTNRAIVDTIYF
V: TRBV18; size: NA; D: NA; J: TRBJ1-1; DNA: TGTGCCAGCTCACCTACCCAGGCGTCCAGTGAAGCTTTCTTT; CDR3: CASSPTQASSEAFF
V: TRBV29-1; size: NA; D: NA; J: TRBJ1-5; DNA: TGCAGCGTTGCCGGGGCAGGAAACAATCAGCCCCAGCATTTT; CDR3: CSVAGAGNNQPQHF
V: TRBV6-1; size: NA; D: NA; J: TRBJ2-7; DNA: TGTGCCAGCAGTCTATACAACTACGAGCAGTACTTC; CDR3: CASSLYNYEQYF
V: TRBV5-6; size: NA; D: NA; J: TRBJ2-2; DNA: TGTGCCAGCAGCGCGGGACTGGTGAACACCGGGGAGCTGTTTTTT; CDR3: CASSAGLVNTGELFF
V: TRBV7-3; size: few; D: NA; J: TRBJ2-3; DNA: TGTGCCAGCAGCCTCGGGCAGCCCTTCACAGATACGCAGTATTTT; CDR3: CASSLGQPFTDTQYF
V: TRBV5-1; size: NA; D: TRBD1; J: TRBJ1-1; DNA: TGCGCCAGCAGCATGGGACAGCCTAACACTGAAGCTTTCTTT; CDR3: CASSMGQPNTEAFF
V: TRBV28; size: few; D: TRBD1; J: TRBJ1-2; DNA: TGTGCCAGCAGTTTCAGGGGGCGCAACTATGGCTACACCTTC; CDR3: CASSFRGRNYGYTF
V: TRBV7-8; size: NA; D: NA; J: TRBJ2-7; DNA: TGTGCCAGCAGCCTCAGGGACACAAGAACCTACGAGCAGTACTTC; CDR3: CASSLRDTRTYEQYF
V: TRBV7-9; size: NA; D: NA; J: TRBJ1-5; DNA: TGTGCCAGCAGCTTCCAGGGGAGTGATCAGCCCCAGCATTTT; CDR3: CASSFQGSDQPQHF
V: TRBV4-1; size: NA; D: NA; J: TRBJ2-2; DNA: TGCGCCAGCAGCCCCGGAAGGAATTCGAACACCGGGGAGCTGTTTTTT; CDR3: CASSPGRNSNTGELFF
V: TRBV10-3; size: NA; D: NA; J: TRBJ1-2; DNA: TGTGCCATCATGCCCTCTCAGGGAGGCTACACCTTC; CDR3: CAIMPSQGGYTF
V: TRBV5-6; size: NA; D: NA; J: TRBJ2-7; DNA: TGTGCCAGCAGCTACGATTCTGCGCAGTACTTC; CDR3: CASSYDSAQYF
V: TRBV19; size: NA; D: NA; J: TRBJ2-5; DNA: TGTGCCAGTAGGCGATCTCACCACGGACAATCTAAAGAGACCCAGTACTTC; CDR3: CASRRSHHGQSKETQYF
V: TRBV29-1; size: NA; D: NA; J: TRBJ2-2; DNA: TGCAGCGTTGAAGATTGGGAGACGCAAGCCGGGGAGCTGTTTTTT; CDR3: CSVEDWETQAGELFF
V: TRBV4-3; size: NA; D: TRBD2; J: TRBJ2-7; DNA: TGCGCCAGCAGCCAAGACGGCCTAGCGGACTACGAGCAGTACTTC; CDR3: CASSQDGLADYEQYF
V: TRBV27; size: NA; D: TRBD2; J: TRBJ2-5; DNA: TGTGCCAGCAGTCCCAGGACTAGCGGGAGGGCCTTAGAGACCCAGTACTTC; CDR3: CASSPRTSGRALETQYF
V: TRBV19; size: once; D: TRBD2; J: TRBJ2-1; DNA: TGTGCCAGTAGTATAGAGGCTAGCGGTGCTTTAGGGTACAATGAGCAGTTCTTC; CDR3: CASSIEASGALGYNEQFF
V: TRBV11-2; size: NA; D: TRBD1; J: TRBJ2-1; DNA: TGTGCCAGCAGCAACCAGGCAGGGGGCCGGGGTGAGCAGTTCTTC; CDR3: CASSNQAGGRGEQFF
V: TRBV30; size: NA; D: TRBD2; J: TRBJ2-5; DNA: TGTGCCTGGAATCCTAGCGGCCAAGAGACCCAGTACTTC; CDR3: CAWNPSGQETQYF
V: TRBV7-2; size: NA; D: TRBD1; J: TRBJ2-5; DNA: TGTGCCAGCAGCCCGACAGGGGTAGAGACCCAGTACTTC; CDR3: CASSPTGVETQYF